The 8 T cell receptor beta chains in this list originate from one sample, sequenced in a study of cytomegalovirus exposure and HLA in healthy donors. Assay: immunoSEQ multiplex PCR; the TCRdb copy retains only in-frame clones and omits some. In the table there are fewer than 150,000 clones, around 89% of which are singletons. Sequencing was carried out using PBMCs. Source of these receptors: a man aged 18-30 years in good health and CMV-seronegative.

The table lists this clone with a few counts. One junction end disagrees with the germline gene, perhaps due to a read error. This rearrangement joins TRBV7-2 to TRBJ2-7; D not resolved. Germline lookup yields CDR1 SGHTA and CDR2 FQGNSA. This CDR3 has 13 amino acids. CDR3 region: CASSLDRPSGLHF. In nucleotides, the CDR3 is TGTGCCAGCAGCTTAGACCGGCCCTCGGGTCTTCACTTC.

The rearrangement links TRBV11-2 to TRBJ2-7; a possible D gene is TRBD2 (5 bases). Between the trimmed V and J ends, which lost 5 bases and 3 bases, there was a span of 8 bases. The CDR3 is 12 residues long. CDR1 and CDR2 (germline): SGHAT, FQNNGV. This CDR3 reads CASSRRGYEQYF. In DNA, the CDR3 is TGTGCCAGCAGCCGCCGGGGCTACGAGCAGTACTTC.

V and J are TRBV6-6 and TRBJ2-1; 9 bases are shared with TRBD2. Germline V lookup: CDR1 MNHNY, CDR2 SVGAGI (reference sequence). The CDR3 sequence is 16 residues long. V shed 8 bases and J 5 bases; nucleotides not matched to a gene: 13. The CDR3 loop reads CASGRREAGGNNEQFF. DNA of the CDR3: TGTGCCAGCGGAAGACGGGAGGCGGGAGGGAACAATGAGCAGTTCTTC.

The chain carries TRBV2 and TRBJ2-6; D possibly corresponds to TRBD1 (5 bases). Germline loops: CDR1 SNHLY, CDR2 FYNNEI. Trimming took off 6 bases at V and 1 base at J, with 10 bases between the two ends. This CDR3 contains 15 residues. CDR3 in amino acids: CASRETESGANVLTF. The CDR3, as DNA: TGTGCCAGCAGGGAGACAGAGTCTGGGGCCAACGTCCTGACTTTC.

V and J are TRBV4-3 and TRBJ1-1; D might be TRBD1 (6 bases). Between the trimmed V and J ends, which lost 4 bases and 0 bases, there was a span of 9 bases. Germline V CDR1 and CDR2: LGHNA, YSLEER. The CDR3 is 14 amino acids. The CDR3 DNA reads as TGCGCCAGCAGCCCTGGGACAATGAACACTGAAGCTTTCTTT. Translating it yields CASSPGTMNTEAFF.

This clone was counted only a few times. The CDR3 nucleotides read TGTGCCAGCAGTTTTTCTCGAGGCAACCACGAGCAGTACTTC. Encoded protein: CASSFSRGNHEQYF. V and J are TRBV27 and TRBJ2-7, with D unclear. Trimming removed 3 bases from V and 5 bases from J, with 14 bases in between. This CDR3 comprises 14 residues. In germline, CDR1 is MNHEY, CDR2 SMNVEV (reference sequence).

The sample holds a few counts of this clone. The chain carries TRBV16 and TRBJ2-1, with D tentatively TRBD1 (5 bases). With 6 bases removed from V and 5 bases from J, the gap between germline ends came to 14 bases. Per the germline V gene, CDR1 is KGHSY and CDR2 is FQNENV. The CDR3 length is 14 residues. CDR3 amino acids: CASSSPQGNNEQFF. The CDR3 DNA sequence: TGTGCCAGCAGTTCTCCGCAGGGCAACAATGAGCAGTTCTTC.

V is TRBV7-2 and J is TRBJ2-7; possible D gene TRBD1, 6 bases. V was shortened by 3 bases and J by 2 bases, with 11 bases between the two germline ends. This CDR3 is 14 amino acids long. The germline V gene encodes CDR1 SGHTA and CDR2 FQGNSA. The CDR3 region is CASSFPGQTYEQYF. CDR3 nucleotides: TGTGCCAGCAGCTTTCCGGGACAAACCTACGAGCAGTACTTC.